One T cell receptor (beta chain) is described in this entry. As handled by the study authors: Estimated nucleated cell counts came from reference gene primer amplification. Generated by immunoSEQ multiplex PCR, the TCRdb table keeps only in-frame clones and is missing some. The DNA gave D and trimming, while V, J and clone size come from that table. In the table there are tens of thousands of clones, 88% of which are singletons. The V and J ends lost 2 bases and 2 bases, in that order; junction bases with no gene match: 9. Looked up from germline, CDR1 is ENHRY and CDR2 is SYGVKD. The length of the CDR3 is 17 residues. The entry originates in a study of blood T cell repertoires in COVID-19. In the study overall: In each case, the material was cDNA or gDNA derived from T cells, B-cell-depleted T cells, or PBMCs.

The sequenced sample was peripheral blood. This chain uses TRBV10-3 with TRBJ2-5; 9 bases are a match to TRBD2. The sequence was collected from a woman aged 55 to 70 with COVID-19, enrolled during active disease. The CDR3, as DNA: TGTGCCATCAGTGAGGTAGCGGGAGTTGTAGGGCAAGAGACCCAGTACTTC. This codes for CAISEVAGVVGQETQYF.